This TCR beta chain is drawn from a study of cytomegalovirus exposure and HLA in healthy donors. Study in general: Membership in the Caucasian-associated ancestry cluster was found for around 81% of 350 to 450 genotyped donors.

CDR1 and CDR2 (germline): LGHNA, YNFKEQ. V gave up 2 bases and J gave up 0 bases, with 8 bases separating them. The CDR3 spans 15 residues. For this clone: Its target is not known.

Primers for the PCR totalled 60 Vbeta and 13 Jbeta. Profiling relied on immunoSEQ multiplex PCR, and the TCRdb table lists in-frame clones only, not all of them. Here the sample spans about 170,000 clones, 70% to 90% being singletons. General study results and limits: It was reported that TCR beta sequences correctly inferred the HLA-A and HLA-B alleles for most subjects. Later, TCR association rates were found to vary by HLA locus, highest for DRB1 and lowest for HLA-C. What a later analysis reportedly showed was that an Asian-associated ancestry cluster had fewer N-insertions than the approximately 670-donor mean.

The specimen sequenced was PBMCs. J is TRBJ1-3 and V is TRBV4-2; D remains ambiguous. This TCR derives from a woman younger than 35 in good health and CMV-seronegative. As DNA, the CDR3 is TGTGCCAGCAGCCAACAGCAGGCCTCTGGAAACACCATATATTTT. It translates to CASSQQQASGNTIYF.